The 30 T cell receptor beta chains below come from one sample, sequenced in a study of regulatory T cells in long-lasting Graves disease. Time point described: newly diagnosed GD, antithyroid drugs for less than 3 months. Following extraction of RNA from PBMCs, that RNA was used to make the TCR library. TCR beta libraries were built with iRepertoire HTBI primers and Arm-PCR of CDR3 regions. TCRdb reanalysed the multiplex PCR reads using MiXCR and keeps one entry per CDR3 protein. The profile shows about 380,000 distinct CDR3 sequences, around 16% of them singletons. Sequencing used peripheral blood mononuclear cells (PBMCs), obtained at new diagnosis, from a patient treated with antithyroid drugs. The receptors were sampled from a female donor with Graves disease.

Of note for this clonotype: A single base separates this from a much larger clone, so it may be a read error. This CDR3 is missing its conserved last phenylalanine or tryptophan, likely due to a read error. V and J are TRBV5-1 and TRBJ1-1; D may be TRBD1 (5 bases). The length of the CDR3 is 14 residues. Looked up from germline, CDR1 is SGHRS and CDR2 is YFSETQ. The germline V and J ends were trimmed by 2 bases and 0 bases, with 8 bases remaining between them. CDR3 nucleotides: TGCGCCAGCAGCTTAGCACAGGTGAACACTGAAGCTTTCCTT. Its translation is CASSLAQVNTEAFL.

This clonotype was counted between two and nine times. This sequence joins TRBV11-2 and TRBJ2-1; 8 bases line up with TRBD2. From germline, CDR1 is SGHAT and CDR2 FQNNGV. V lost 5 bases to trimming and J lost 10 bases; unmatched junction nucleotides: 4. This CDR3 has 12 amino acids. The CDR3 here is CASSRIAGEQFF. CDR3 DNA sequence: TGTGCCAGCAGCAGAATAGCGGGAGAGCAGTTCTTC.

In this sample, this clonotype turned up many times. The V call is TRBV9, the J call TRBJ1-2; D unresolved. V was cut by 0 bases and J by 2 bases, with 8 bases left in between. This CDR3 has 14 amino acids. CDR1 and CDR2 from the germline V gene are SGDLS and YYNGEE. The CDR3: CASSVAAENYGYTF. For the CDR3, the DNA is TGTGCCAGCAGCGTAGCGGCAGAGAACTATGGCTACACCTTC.

The chain carries TRBV18 and TRBJ1-5; 7 bases line up with TRBD1. The trim removed 3 bases at V and 0 bases at J, leaving 8 bases unmatched. Germline V gene lookup returns CDR1 KGHSH and CDR2 LQKENI. The CDR3 is 17 residues long. CDR3 region: CASSPRDSAYSNQPQHF. CDR3 nucleotide sequence: TGTGCCAGCTCACCGAGGGACAGTGCGTATAGCAATCAGCCCCAGCATTTT.

This clonotype was detected only a few times. The gene calls are TRBV7-2 and TRBJ2-1; the match to TRBD1 covers 9 bases. The CDR3 runs to 16 residues. The ends lost 5 bases at V and 0 bases at J; junction bases unmatched: 5. Germline assignment: CDR1 SGHTA and CDR2 FQGNSA. CDR3 sequence reads: CASSKGQGSSYNEQFF. The CDR3 DNA is TGTGCCAGCAGCAAGGGACAGGGCAGCTCCTACAATGAGCAGTTCTTC.

The gene calls are TRBV6-2 or TRBV6-3 and TRBJ2-5; 10 bases match TRBD2. The germline V gene encodes CDR1 MNHEY and CDR2 SVGEGT. J lost 0 bases, V lost 3 bases, and 7 bases had no gene match. This CDR3 is 17 amino acids long. CDR3: CASSYEREGGNQETQYF. CDR3 nucleotide sequence: TGTGCCAGCAGTTATGAGCGGGAGGGGGGGAACCAAGAGACCCAGTACTTC.

This clonotype was recorded many times. The CDR3, as DNA: TGTGCCAGCAGTCGGGACACTCATGGGTTCACAGATACGCAGTATTTT. Protein: CASSRDTHGFTDTQYF. This rearrangement joins TRBV12-3 or TRBV12-4 to TRBJ2-3, with D tentatively TRBD1 (6 bases). Trimming left V 5 bases short and J 2 bases short, with 17 bases between. The CDR3 runs to 16 residues.

As to this clonotype: Germline is not matched at one junction end, which may reflect a read error. The rearrangement links TRBV9 to TRBJ1-2, with TRBD1 matching over 10 bases. This CDR3 is 16 amino acids long. Looked up from germline, CDR1 is SGDLS and CDR2 is YYNGEE. The CDR3 region is CAGSVRSGTGARGYTF. CDR3 sequence (DNA): TGTGCCGGCAGCGTGAGGTCCGGGACAGGGGCCCGGGGCTACACCTTC.

This clonotype was picked up many times. The chain uses TRBV7-9 and TRBJ2-7, with D uncertain. Germline V gives CDR1 SEHNR, CDR2 FQNEAQ (reference sequence). Trimming cost V 2 bases and J 0 bases, with 5 bases left between them. The CDR3 is made up of 13 amino acids. The DNA of the CDR3 is TGTGCCAGCAGCTTAAAGATCTCCTACGAGCAGTACTTC. Protein product: CASSLKISYEQYF.

V gene TRBV11-2 combines with J gene TRBJ1-1; TRBD1 aligns across 7 bases. Germline CDR1 is SGHAT and CDR2 is FQNNGV. The CDR3 consists of 20 residues. V lost 4 bases and J lost 1; bases outside the gene matches: 21. The DNA of the CDR3 is TGTGCCAGCAGCTCCCGTTTTCCGGGACAGAAGGTTTGTCAGAACACTGAAGCTTTCTTT. This sequence encodes CASSSRFPGQKVCQNTEAFF.

On this clonotype itself: A much larger clonotype is one base distant, so this may be a read error. The rearrangement uses TRBV6-4 and TRBJ2-2, with 10 bases aligning to TRBD2. V shed 0 bases and J 6 bases; nucleotides not matched to a gene: 10. CDR1 MRHNA and CDR2 SNTAGT come from the germline V gene. The CDR3 totals 18 residues. CDR3 nucleotides: TGTGCCAGCAGTGACTCGGAGCGGGAGGGCTTCTCCGCCGGGGAGCTGTTTTTT. Encoded protein: CASSDSEREGFSAGELFF.

This chain connects TRBV20-1 to TRBJ2-2; TRBD1 aligns across 10 bases. After removal of 5 bases from V and 6 bases from J, the junction contained 6 bases not matched to a gene. Per the germline V gene, CDR1 is DFQATT and CDR2 is SNEGSKA (reference sequence). This CDR3 region has 14 residues. The CDR3 DNA reads as TGCAGTGCTCCGCGGACAGGGGGAGCCGGGGAGCTGTTTTTT. This sequence encodes CSAPRTGGAGELFF.

The CDR3 DNA follows: TGCAGTGCTAGAGGTGGCGGAGGGGACACAGATACGCAGTATTTT. Encoded protein: CSARGGGGDTDTQYF. V and J are TRBV20-1 and TRBJ2-3; D is possibly TRBD2 (6 bases). The CDR3 contains 15 residues. The V and J ends lost 1 base and 2 bases respectively, with 13 bases between them. Germline CDR1 DFQATT, CDR2 SNEGSKA (reference sequence).

This clonotype was observed at least ten times. The rearrangement joins TRBV20-1 to TRBJ1-5; D gene ambiguous. V lost 5 bases to trimming and J lost 5 bases, with 19 bases between them. CDR1 is DFQATT, CDR2 SNEGSKA, per germline (reference sequence). The CDR3 consists of 15 residues. The CDR3 DNA reads as TGCAGTGCTCCTTCCGGGTTGTCAACCCATCAGCCCCAGCATTTT. Its translation is CSAPSGLSTHQPQHF.

The sample holds a few counts of this clonotype. The gene calls are TRBV6-2 or TRBV6-3 and TRBJ1-5, with a possible D match to TRBD1 (6 bases). The germline gives CDR1 MNHEY, CDR2 SVGEGT. V dropped 6 bases and J dropped 1 base, with 10 bases sitting between them. The CDR3 extends over 14 amino acids. The CDR3 bases are TGTGCCAGCAGCGGCGGACAGAGCAATCAGCCCCAGCATTTT. Residues: CASSGGQSNQPQHF.

This clonotype was seen ten or more times. V usage is TRBV7-2 and J usage is TRBJ1-1; 7 bases match TRBD1. J gave up 1 base and V 6 bases, and 5 bases lay outside the gene matches. CDR1 and CDR2 from the germline V gene are SGHTA and FQGNSA. The length of the CDR3 is 14 residues. The CDR3 coding sequence is TGTGCCAGCAGGCCGGGACAGTGGAACACTGAAGCTTTCTTT. Protein product: CASRPGQWNTEAFF.

This clonotype was observed a handful of times. Germline is not matched at one junction end, which may reflect a read error. The chain combines TRBV12-3 or TRBV12-4 with TRBJ2-1; D is perhaps TRBD1 or TRBD2 (7 bases each). CDR3 length: 15 residues. The CDR3 bases are TGTGCCGGCAGGGGGGGGACGTTCCTCTACAATGAGCAGTTCTTC. This codes for CAGRGGTFLYNEQFF.

This clonotype was picked up many times. The V and J genes are TRBV29-1 and TRBJ2-6, with a tentative D call TRBD2 (6 bases). There are 16 residues in the CDR3. Per germline, CDR1 SQVTM and CDR2 ANQGSEA. The germline V and J ends were trimmed by 0 bases and 5 bases, with 14 bases remaining between them. The DNA for the CDR3 is TGCAGCGTTGAAGAGAGAGGGGACTTCCGGGCCAACGTCCTGACTTTC. Amino acids: CSVEERGDFRANVLTF.

In its sample, this clonotype was seen many times. The chain is built from TRBV27 and TRBJ2-1; D unresolved. The CDR3 extends over 11 amino acids. In germline, CDR1 is MNHEY, CDR2 SMNVEV (reference sequence). V was clipped by 6 bases and J by 7 bases, with 7 bases between them. The CDR3 is CASSFRNEQFF. The CDR3 DNA reads as TGTGCCAGCAGCTTCCGAAATGAGCAGTTCTTC.

The genes are TRBV27 and TRBJ1-3; D remains ambiguous. Per the germline V gene, CDR1 is MNHEY and CDR2 is SMNVEV (reference sequence). Deletions cut 3 bases from V and 0 bases from J, with 12 bases between. This CDR3 comprises 16 residues. The CDR3 spells CASSLTRPHSGNTIYF. The CDR3 DNA sequence: TGTGCCAGCAGTTTGACCAGGCCTCACTCTGGAAACACCATATATTTT.

At least ten counts were recorded for this clonotype. The rearrangement links TRBV10-3 to TRBJ2-1; a possible D gene is TRBD2 (5 bases). V lost 6 bases, J lost 7 bases, and 13 bases lay in between. CDR3 length equals 13 residues. Germline loops: CDR1 ENHRY, CDR2 SYGVKD. CDR3 bases: TGTGCCATCAGCGGACGGGGTGAGAATGAGCAGTTCTTC. Translation: CAISGRGENEQFF.

This clonotype showed up many times. J is TRBJ1-1 and V is TRBV6-2 or TRBV6-3; a possible D gene is TRBD1 (5 bases). V was shortened by 5 bases and J by 8 bases, with 21 bases between the two germline ends. CDR1 and CDR2 from the germline V gene are MNHEY and SVGEGT. The CDR3 contains 15 residues. CDR3 bases: TGTGCCAGCAGTCCCCCCCGGACATCCCTTGTGGAAGCTTTCTTT. This sequence encodes CASSPPRTSLVEAFF.

With respect to this clonotype: This clone may be a read error of a much larger clone one base away. DNA for the CDR3: TGCGCCAGCAGCCCGCCCTTACTTGCTAACTGTGGCTACACCTTC. Translation: CASSPPLLANCGYTF. This sequence joins TRBV4-1 and TRBJ1-2; D is ambiguous. The CDR3 runs to 15 residues. The germline V gene has CDR1 MGHRA and CDR2 YSYEKL.

This clonotype has at least ten counts. CDR3 bases: TGTGCCAGCAGCGATCCCGGGACTTCGCCCTATGGCTACACCTTC. It yields the protein CASSDPGTSPYGYTF. This chain connects TRBV11-2 to TRBJ1-2; D is possibly TRBD1 (5 bases). The CDR3 is 15 residues long. The germline V and J ends were trimmed by 5 bases and 4 bases, with 17 bases remaining between them. Looked up from germline, CDR1 is SGHAT and CDR2 is FQNNGV.

This clonotype was detected only a few times. This chain joins TRBV20-1 and TRBJ2-3; D perhaps matches TRBD2 (5 bases). This CDR3 comprises 15 residues. Germline V lookup: CDR1 DFQATT, CDR2 SNEGSKA (reference sequence). The V and J ends lost 4 bases and 2 bases respectively, with 16 bases between them. DNA for the CDR3: TGCAGTGCTAATCGGCAGCGGACCCCCACAGATACGCAGTATTTT. Protein product: CSANRQRTPTDTQYF.

This clonotype was recorded many times. This chain uses TRBV25-1 with TRBJ2-7, with 11 bases that match TRBD2. Unmatched junction bases numbered 3, after V lost 3 bases and J lost 5 bases. The V gene's germline CDR1 is MGHDK and CDR2 SYGVNS. This CDR3 has 14 residues. As DNA, the CDR3 is TGTGCCAGCAGTGAGGGACTAGCGGTCGACGAGCAGTACTTC. Protein product: CASSEGLAVDEQYF.

The sample holds many counts of this clonotype. The chain joins TRBV20-1 to TRBJ2-7; D is possibly TRBD1 (5 bases). The ends were cut back, 0 bases at V and 5 bases at J, with 11 bases in the middle. Germline V gene sequence: CDR1 DFQATT, CDR2 SNEGSKA (reference sequence). The CDR3 has 13 residues. This CDR3 reads CSARDVDRNEQYF. Here the CDR3 DNA reads TGCAGTGCTAGAGACGTTGACAGAAACGAGCAGTACTTC.

Concerning this clonotype itself: Since the CDR3 does not end with the conserved phenylalanine or tryptophan, this likely comes from a read error. This chain joins TRBV7-2 and TRBJ1-5; D unclear. Germline loops: CDR1 SGHTA, CDR2 FQGNSA. The germline V and J ends were trimmed by 2 bases and 0 bases, with 11 bases remaining between them. The CDR3 spans 16 residues. The CDR3 region has the DNA TGTGCCAGCAGCTTAAACACAGCAAATAGCAATCAGCCCCAGCATTCT. As protein: CASSLNTANSNQPQHS.

The sample holds many counts of this clonotype. The rearrangement joins TRBV7-9 to TRBJ1-4; D gene unclear. In germline, CDR1 is SEHNR, CDR2 FQNEAQ (reference sequence). Trimming stripped 3 bases from V and 10 bases from J, with 18 bases between. The CDR3 has 15 amino acids. This CDR3 is CASSFGQAAGGKLFF. CDR3 DNA: TGTGCCAGCAGCTTTGGGCAGGCCGCTGGCGGAAAACTGTTTTTT.

This clonotype was seen repeatedly, ten times or more. The chain joins TRBV12-3 or TRBV12-4 to TRBJ2-7; TRBD1 might be the D (6 bases). The V gene lost 3 bases and the J gene lost 1 base, with 13 bases spanning the gap. The CDR3 runs 15 residues. The CDR3 region is CASSFSVTGSYEQYF. The DNA of the CDR3 is TGTGCCAGCAGTTTTTCAGTGACAGGTTCCTACGAGCAGTACTTC.